Presented here are 10 T cell receptor beta chains from one specimen sequenced in a study of T cells in women clearing cervical HPV infection. Repertoires were generated with immunoSEQ multiplex PCR, while TCRdb's copy carries only in-frame clones and drops some. Recorded here are 40,000 or so clones; the top ten clones represent approximately 6%. The sequenced sample was blood buffy coat. The source is a woman aged 18-70 years with a cervical HPV16 infection that either progressed to CIN3+ or cleared (not recorded which).

As concerns this clone: The read halts 3 residues ahead of the CDR3 end, with the missing end drawn from the germline J gene. The rearrangement links TRBV2 to TRBJ1-6; TRBD1 matches 7 bases. CDR3 length: 14 residues. V lost 7 bases, J lost 9 bases, and 9 bases stayed unmatched. CDR1 is SNHLY and CDR2 is FYNNEI in the germline V gene. CDR3 loop: CASNLRQGGSPLHF. Incomplete CDR3 DNA: TGTGCCAGCAATTTACGACAGGGAGGTTCACCC.

With regard to this clone: The read gets to within 3 residues of the CDR3 end, and the germline J gene fills in the rest. The chain uses TRBV6-1 and TRBJ1-2; D gene uncertain. CDR3 length: 13 amino acids. The germline V and J ends were trimmed by 2 bases and 3 bases, with 7 bases remaining between them. Germline CDR1 reads MNHNS; CDR2 reads SASEGT. The sequenced part of the CDR3 DNA is TGTGCCAGCAGTGAACAGGTGGACTATGGC. Residues: CASSEQVDYG. The full CDR3 reads CASSEQVDYGYTF.

A note on this clone: The read is 3 residues too short to cover the CDR3 end, so that end is filled in from the germline J gene. This sequence joins TRBV20-1 and TRBJ2-7; D possibly corresponds to TRBD2 (6 bases). The germline gives CDR1 DFQATT, CDR2 SNEGSKA (reference sequence). V was clipped by 5 bases and J by 5 bases, with 22 bases between them. This CDR3 is 15 amino acids long. Here the CDR3 reads CSAAGNSVRSDEQYF. Partial CDR3 DNA: TGCAGTGCTGCGGGGAATTCGGTACGCTCGGACGAG.

Concerning this clone: Read sequence stops 3 residues before the CDR3 end, and the germline J gene provides the missing end. J is TRBJ1-6 and V is TRBV9; D uncertain. The CDR3 is 15 amino acids. Trimming took 0 bases from V and 8 from J, leaving 12 bases between them. CDR1 is SGDLS and CDR2 is YYNGEE in the germline V gene. The DNA read from the CDR3 is TGTGCCAGCAGCGTAGGAGGGTCTACGTATTCACCC. Translation gives CASSVGGSTYSP. The entire CDR3 protein is CASSVGGSTYSPLHF.

Turning to this clone: The observed sequence ends 3 residues before the CDR3 terminus, with the missing tail filled in from the germline J gene. The chain couples TRBV20-1 to TRBJ2-1; 10 bases match TRBD2. The CDR3 extends over 16 amino acids. Looked up from germline, CDR1 is DFQATT and CDR2 is SNEGSKA (reference sequence). V trimming: 2 bases; J trimming: 5 bases; junction bases outside the gene matches: 9. The chain's CDR3 is CSARTPGTSVDNEQFF. The sequenced part of the CDR3 DNA is TGCAGTGCTAGAACCCCCGGGACTAGCGTGGACAATGAG.

Points on this clone: The CDR3 end lies 3 residues beyond the end of the read and is filled in from the germline J gene. This sequence joins TRBV7-2 and TRBJ2-1; 10 bases are a match to TRBD2. CDR1 SGHTA and CDR2 FQGNSA come from the germline V gene. This CDR3 is built from 17 residues. With V trimmed by 0 bases and J by 8 bases, 10 bases remained unmatched. The CDR3 DNA, read in part, is TGTGCCAGCAGCTTAGCCCTAGCGGGGGAAAATTTCTATGAG. Its translation is CASSLALAGENFYE. The whole CDR3 region reads CASSLALAGENFYEQFF.

Comment on this clone: The CDR3 end lies 3 residues beyond the end of the read and is filled in from the germline J gene. This rearrangement joins TRBV10-3 to TRBJ1-1; 12 bases are shared with TRBD1. The germline V gene has CDR1 ENHRY and CDR2 SYGVKD. CDR3 length: 16 residues. V shed 5 bases and J 3 bases; nucleotides not matched to a gene: 7. Partial CDR3 DNA: TGTGCCATCAGTCCCGGGACAGGGGGCGCCTACACTGAA. It codes for CAISPGTGGAYTE. The CDR3 in full is CAISPGTGGAYTEAFF.

In regard to this clone: The read terminates 3 residues ahead of where the CDR3 ends, so the germline J gene completes it. V and J are TRBV19 and TRBJ2-3; TRBD2 matches 14 bases. The germline gives CDR1 LNHDA, CDR2 SQIVND (reference sequence). The V gene end was trimmed by 4 bases and the J gene end by 1 base; junction bases not matched to a gene: 10. The length of the CDR3 is 19 residues. CDR3 DNA, as far as it was read: TGTGCCAGTAGTACCGGACTAGCGGGGGGCTCCCTGGGCACAGATACG. It codes for CASSTGLAGGSLGTDT. The entire CDR3 protein reads CASSTGLAGGSLGTDTQYF. The complete variable domain, with remaining parts taken from reference TRBV19 and TRBJ2-3, reads DGGITQSPKYLFRKEGQNVTLSCEQNLNHDAMYWYRQDPGQGLRLIYYSQIVNDFQKGDIAEGYSVSREKKESFPLTVTSAQKNPTAFYLCASSTGLAGGSLGTDTQYFGPGTRLTVL.

Concerning this clone: Sequencing ends 3 residues short of the CDR3 end; the germline J gene provides the rest. V is TRBV30 and J is TRBJ2-7; D might be TRBD1 (6 bases). The V end was cut by 4 bases, the J end by 2 bases, with 15 bases between. CDR1 is GTSNPN, CDR2 SVGIG, per germline (reference sequence). The CDR3 length is 14 residues. The CDR3 protein is CAWTQPGQPYEQYF. Partial CDR3 DNA: TGTGCCTGGACCCAACCGGGACAACCCTACGAG.

About this clone itself: The CDR3 end falls 3 residues outside the read, so it is completed with the germline J gene. V usage is TRBV5-1 and J usage is TRBJ2-5; D gene ambiguous. The CDR3 spans 13 residues. Between the trimmed V and J ends, which lost 2 bases and 5 bases, there was a span of 10 bases. Germline values: CDR1 SGHRS, CDR2 YFSETQ. CDR3 bases read: TGCGCCAGCAGCTTTCCCTACGGGGAGACC. Protein product: CASSFPYGET. The complete CDR3 protein is CASSFPYGETQYF. The full variable domain, in which reference TRBV5-1 and TRBJ2-5 provide the parts outside the CDR3, is KAGVTQTPRYLIKTRGQQVTLSCSPISGHRSVSWYQQTPGQGLQFLFEYFSETQRNKGNFPGRFSGRQFSNSRSEMNVSTLELGDSALYLCASSFPYGETQYFGPGTRLLVL.